This T cell receptor (beta chain) was recorded in a study of early T cells in non-severe SARS-CoV-2 infection (dated by TCRdb to the early 2020s). For the study in its entirety: Because TCR sequencing relied on bulk RNA taken from unsorted whole blood, pairing of alpha and beta chains was not possible. Results the study describes overall, beyond this receptor: VDJdb matching was skewed toward anti-spike CD8 responses and likely underestimated virus-specific expansions, missing private and CD4 specificities.

This was a case-control study nested in a cohort of healthcare workers in London, UK, who had nasopharyngeal swab PCR tests and blood samples taken every week. Healthcare workers were recruited during the week of the UK lockdown, between 23 and 31 March 2020, and followed weekly for up to about 16 weeks. Trimming at the junction amounts to 0 bases on V and 3 bases on J, and the germline ends lie 17 bases apart. The germline V gene (reference sequence) provides CDR1 DFQATT and CDR2 SNEGSKA. Taken from cysteine to phenylalanine, the CDR3 has 17 residues. Of the read, only the CDR3 DNA is kept; its 51 bases are in frame from base 1. Library preparation employed 5' RACE. Reads for this sample came from a NextSeq 500. To correct for sequencing error and PCR bias, the TCR library protocol tagged individual cDNA molecules with unique molecular identifiers. Sequencing covered both TCR alpha and beta chains, and within each sample the abundances of alpha and beta sequences were tightly co-correlated. As for the authors' bioinformatics: V gene, J gene and CDR3 annotation of TCR sequences was performed with Decombinator V4. TCRs were defined as expanded if a significant change between any two time points was detected under a Poisson model with p below 0.0001. TCR abundances were normalised to the total number of TCRs sequenced per sample and expressed as counts per million. TRAV1-2 paired with TRAJ12, TRAJ20 or TRAJ33 defined MAIT TCRs, while TRAV10 paired with TRAJ18 defined iNKT TCRs. VDJdb, accessed 1 November 2021, was searched for CMV, EBV and SARS-CoV-2 annotated TCRs, with TCRs annotated for multiple antigens excluded. TCRdb reprocessed the public reads (quality trimming at Q25 with fastp, clone calling with MiXCR) and kept in-frame beta chains. For every CDR3 protein sequence, its rows merge into one entry that carries the most common genes and DNA. In this record, the V and J calls reflect TCRdb's handling and not the investigators' own analysis. The sample table contains fewer than 80,000 distinct CDR3 sequences; only one count was recorded for about 10% of them. About 12% of the sample is held by the ten biggest clonotypes.

Note on this clonotype: There is no known antigen for this receptor. No much larger clone exists at a distance of one base, and base qualities are not known.

The TCR was taken from an adult who was a healthcare worker with PCR-confirmed SARS-CoV-2 infection or an uninfected control (not recorded which). Sample: whole blood, taken at baseline. The chain joins TRBV20-1 to TRBJ2-2, with an unclear D gene assignment. The DNA sequence is as follows: TGCAGTGCTAGAGATCCCTGGGCCTCGAGTGACACCGGGGAGCTGTTTTTT. Its coded protein is CSARDPWASSDTGELFF.